This T cell receptor (beta chain) appears in the sequencing data of a study of cytomegalovirus exposure and HLA in healthy donors. Findings and limits, study-wide: When analyzed later, a missense DCLRE1C variant was found to be linked to TCR beta V- and J-gene trimming. Most of the TCR beta V segments (in an earlier analysis) were productive either about 87% or about 30% of the time. Three chains linked to CMV were shown in vitro to be specific for CMV antigens.

Vbeta (60) and Jbeta (13) primers were used in the PCR. How the authors handled the data: About 10 million shared chains were among the roughly 78 million unique TCR beta chains that a later analysis counted. Sequenced by immunoSEQ multiplex PCR; TCRdb stores in-frame clones only, minus some. V and J calls and clone size are given by that table; D and trimming were obtained from the DNA. The sample consists of 55,000 to 80,000 clones, roughly 85% of them appearing once. V shed 6 bases and J shed 2 bases, with 4 bases lying between them. The CDR3 spans 11 residues. CDR1 and CDR2 from the germline V gene are MNHNS and SASEGT. Comment on this clone: Its antigen is still unknown.

The sequenced sample consisted of PBMCs. This rearrangement joins TRBV6-1 to TRBJ2-5; D remains ambiguous. The source of this sequence is a female donor in good health and CMV-seronegative. CDR3 protein: CASSQQETQYF. CDR3 sequence (DNA): TGTGCCAGCAGCCAACAAGAGACCCAGTACTTC.